This TCR beta chain is from a study of cytomegalovirus exposure and HLA in healthy donors. General study findings and limits: In an earlier analysis, in roughly 580 donors, most V segments appeared productive either ~87% or ~30% of the time.

The PCR ran on 60 Vbeta and 13 Jbeta primers. Sequencing was performed with immunoSEQ multiplex PCR; in TCRdb, only in-frame clones are kept and a portion is missing. The sample shows 150,000 to 200,000 clones, 84% of them seen only once. Remarks on this clone: Its antigen is not known.

There are 11 residues in the CDR3. Germline lookup yields CDR1 GTSNPN and CDR2 SVGIG (reference sequence). The ends were cut back, 2 bases at V and 5 bases at J, with 6 bases in the middle. This receptor was obtained from a man aged 18 to 30 in good health and CMV-seronegative. Input material: PBMCs. The rearrangement uses TRBV30 and TRBJ1-2, with D unclear. CDR3 residues: CAWSNGYGYTF. The CDR3 coding sequence is TGTGCCTGGAGTAACGGTTATGGCTACACCTTC.